These 12 T cell receptor beta chains share one sample of origin, sequenced in a study of T cell responses to AZD1222 COVID-19 vaccine. Here immunoSEQ multiplex PCR was the method, and the copy in TCRdb shows in-frame clones only, minus some. This table holds under 120,000 clones, around 94% found once. Sample: peripheral blood, taken on day 0 of AZD1222 vaccination. Receptor source: an adult in good health.

This sequence joins TRBV9 and TRBJ2-7, with 7 bases fitting TRBD2. V lost 0 bases, J lost 5 bases, and 8 bases stayed unmatched. CDR3 length: 15 residues. CDR1 SGDLS and CDR2 YYNGEE come from the germline V gene. Here the CDR3 DNA reads TGTGCCAGCAGCGTAGGGGAGGGGTACATACACGAGCAGTACTTC. Protein sequence: CASSVGEGYIHEQYF.

The CDR3 protein is CASRPTGGVFTEAFF. The CDR3 DNA is TGTGCCAGCCGACCGACAGGGGGAGTGTTCACTGAAGCTTTCTTT. This sequence joins TRBV6-5 and TRBJ1-1; 9 bases align to TRBD1. Germline V gives CDR1 MNHEY, CDR2 SVGAGI. This CDR3 is built from 15 residues. The trim removed 8 bases at V and 4 bases at J, leaving 11 bases unmatched.

The chain employs TRBV6-4 and TRBJ2-3, with 9 nucleotides matching TRBD2. CDR3 size: 15 residues. Germline trimming cut 7 bases from V and 4 bases from J; bases unmatched to any gene: 9. CDR1 and CDR2 (germline): MRHNA, SNTAGT. This CDR3 is CASTLGGGAPDTQYF. The CDR3 nucleotides are TGTGCCAGCACCCTGGGCGGGGGGGCCCCAGATACGCAGTATTTT.

This sequence joins TRBV28 and TRBJ2-2; D possibly corresponds to TRBD2 (5 bases). The germline CDR1 and CDR2 sequences are MDHEN and SYDVKM. Trimming took 1 base from V and 5 from J, leaving 11 bases between them. CDR3 length: 15 residues. The CDR3 DNA reads TGTGCCAGCAGTTTATCCCCTAGCATTACCGGGGAGCTGTTTTTT. Protein sequence: CASSLSPSITGELFF.

The chain couples TRBV20-1 to TRBJ1-2; possibly TRBD1 for D (5 bases). V lost 8 bases, J lost 8 bases, and 9 bases lay in between. The V gene's germline CDR1 is DFQATT and CDR2 SNEGSKA (reference sequence). The CDR3 spans 9 residues. DNA of the CDR3: TGCAGTCAACAGGAAGGCTACACCTTC. Protein sequence: CSQQEGYTF.

V gene TRBV18 combines with J gene TRBJ1-1; the D is unclear. V was cut by 4 bases and J by 5 bases, with 17 bases left in between. The CDR3 has 15 residues. CDR1 is KGHSH, CDR2 LQKENI, per germline. As DNA, the CDR3 is TGTGCCAGCTCACTTCCCAACGGCGGTCGGACTGAAGCTTTCTTT. This codes for CASSLPNGGRTEAFF.

V usage is TRBV5-4 and J usage is TRBJ2-2; the match to TRBD1 covers 8 bases. V lost 3 bases and J lost 8; bases outside the gene matches: 9. This CDR3 comprises 15 residues. Germline V CDR1 and CDR2: SGHNT, YYREEE (reference sequence). CDR3 sequence (DNA): TGTGCCAGCAGCTCGGGGACAGGTGTCACGGGGGAGCTGTTTTTT. Translating it yields CASSSGTGVTGELFF.

This clone came up once. The rearrangement uses TRBV3-1 (or the pseudogene TRBV3-2) and TRBJ2-7, with D possibly TRBD1 on 5 matching bases. The CDR3 totals 11 residues. From germline, CDR1 is LGHDT and CDR2 YNNKEL (reference sequence). V was clipped by 4 bases and J by 7 bases, with 8 bases between them. The chain's CDR3 is CASSRQSEQYF. The DNA of the CDR3 is TGTGCCAGCAGCCGACAGTCTGAGCAGTACTTC.

The chain uses TRBV10-3 and TRBJ2-1; D might be TRBD2 (7 bases). Trimming pared 10 bases from V and 6 bases from J, leaving 10 bases between. In germline, CDR1 is ENHRY, CDR2 SYGVKD. The CDR3 has 11 amino acids. In DNA form, the CDR3 reads TGTGCCACTGGGGGGGCCAATGAGCAGTTCTTC. Translated, it gives CATGGANEQFF.

This chain uses TRBV7-9 with TRBJ2-1; possible D gene TRBD2, 6 bases. Trimming took off 3 bases at V and 6 bases at J, with 9 bases between the two ends. This CDR3 comprises 13 residues. Germline lookup yields CDR1 SEHNR and CDR2 FQNEAQ (reference sequence). CDR3 residues: CASSLTSLNEQFF. The CDR3 DNA reads as TGTGCCAGCAGCTTGACTAGTCTCAATGAGCAGTTCTTC.

The V and J genes are TRBV12-3 or TRBV12-4 and TRBJ1-2, with 8 bases identical to TRBD1. The CDR3 is made up of 12 amino acids. Unmatched junction bases numbered 4, after V lost 5 bases and J lost 8 bases. CDR3 sequence (DNA): TGTGCCAGCAGTGACAGGGGCTCGGGCTACACCTTC. It encodes CASSDRGSGYTF.

The chain carries TRBV7-2 and TRBJ2-1, with 11 bases identical to TRBD2. CDR3 size: 16 residues. Germline CDR1 is SGHTA and CDR2 is FQGNSA. V gave up 4 bases and J gave up 0 bases; unmatched junction bases: 2. Here the CDR3 DNA reads TGTGCCAGCAGCTACACTAGCGGGAGCTCCTACAATGAGCAGTTCTTC. Translated: CASSYTSGSSYNEQFF.